A selection of T cell receptor beta chains follows, all from one sample in a study of OX40 agonist ivuxolimab in advanced cancers. The protocol was immunoSEQ multiplex PCR, while the TCRdb copy is restricted to in-frame clones and leaves out a portion. The sample lists 45,000 to 65,000 clones, roughly 90% occurring once. Sequencing was performed on CD4+ or CD8+ T cells sorted from blood, taken in a trial of the OX40 agonist ivuxolimab. These receptors were obtained from an adult with an advanced solid tumor such as melanoma, head and neck, liver or kidney cancer. Each CDR3 is given with its conserved first and last residue. Fields, in order: V gene, CDR3 length, D gene, J gene, clone size, CDR3 DNA, CDR3 protein. D genes are given only for firm matches. Part of the rows lack a size; the others show once, few, many or a class for expanded clones.

>TRBV19|14|-|TRBJ2-3|-
TGTGCCAGTAGTGTGGGTCCCCCACCAGATACGCAGTATTTT
CASSVGPPPDTQYF
>TRBV6-6|16|TRBD1|TRBJ2-7|-
TGTGCCAGCAGGAATCCGGGACAGGGAGGTCGAAGTGAGCAGTACTTC
CASRNPGQGGRSEQYF
>TRBV28|14|-|TRBJ1-3|-
TGTGCCAGCTCAACAGGAGACTCTGGAAACACCATATATTTT
CASSTGDSGNTIYF
>TRBV6-1|12|TRBD2|TRBJ2-4|-
TGTGCCAGCAGACTAGCGAGGAGCATTCAGTACTTC
CASRLARSIQYF
>TRBV5-1|15|-|TRBJ2-3|-
TGCGCCAGCAGCCGCGGACACTCCCCCCCAGATACGCAGTATTTT
CASSRGHSPPDTQYF
>TRBV6-5|13|-|TRBJ2-2|-
TGTGCCAGCAGTTACCAGGATGGCGGGGAGCTGTTTTTT
CASSYQDGGELFF
>TRBV30|15|-|TRBJ1-1|-
TGTGCCTGGAGTGTAGGTCAGAGAGTGAACACTGAAGCTTTCTTT
CAWSVGQRVNTEAFF
>TRBV4-1|17|-|TRBJ2-3|once
TGCGCCAGCAGCCAACTCCACATGGGGGTAGGGACAGATACGCAGTATTTT
CASSQLHMGVGTDTQYF
>TRBV5-1|16|-|TRBJ1-1|-
TGCGCCAGCAGCTTGTTCACGGGGGACATGAACACTGAAGCTTTCTTT
CASSLFTGDMNTEAFF
>TRBV2|15|TRBD1|TRBJ1-2|once
TGTGCCAGCAGTCTTGGACAGGGGAGCCATTATGGCTACACCTTC
CASSLGQGSHYGYTF
>TRBV19|13|TRBD1|TRBJ2-6|-
TGTGCCAGTAGTGAGGGACAGGGGTACGTCCTGACTTTC
CASSEGQGYVLTF
>TRBV4-1|15|TRBD2|TRBJ2-7|-
TGCGCCAGCAGCCAAGGGGGACTAGATCATCGCGAGCAGTACTTC
CASSQGGLDHREQYF
>TRBV15|15|-|TRBJ2-1|-
TGTGCCACCAGCACAAGAAGAAATGAGGGGACTGAGCAGTTCTTC
CATSTRRNEGTEQFF
>TRBV6-6|16|-|TRBJ1-1|-
TGTGCCAGCAGTAGAATCACCGGGGGGCGAGGGACTGAAGCTTTCTTT
CASSRITGGRGTEAFF
>TRBV5-6|14|TRBD1|TRBJ1-1|-
TGTGCCAGCAGCTTGGAATGGACAGGTATTGAAGCTTTCTTT
CASSLEWTGIEAFF
>TRBV18|14|-|TRBJ2-3|-
TGTGCCAGCTCACAGATCAGGAGAGGACATACGCAGTATTTT
CASSQIRRGHTQYF
>TRBV5-1|16|-|TRBJ2-7|-
TGCGCCAGCAGCTTTGCAGGGGACCTAGCGACGCACGAGCAGTACTTC
CASSFAGDLATHEQYF